This entry is about one T cell receptor beta chain. What it recognizes is unknown. V lost 5 bases and J lost 3, with 11 bases in between. CDR1 and CDR2 (germline): GTSNPN, SVGIG (reference sequence). The CDR3 extends over 12 amino acids. Assay used: immunoSEQ multiplex PCR; TCRdb lists only in-frame clones, some missing. In the table there are about 45,000 clones, around 92% of which are singletons. The data were taken from a study of OX40 agonist ivuxolimab in advanced cancers. About the research overall: Hepatocellular carcinoma, melanoma, renal cell or head and neck cancer occurred in dose-escalation patients.

General study findings and limits: Compared with others, partial responders at 0.1-3.0 mg/kg displayed clonal expansion among the lowest.

This TCR was sampled from an adult with an advanced solid tumor such as melanoma, head and neck, liver or kidney cancer. The rearrangement uses TRBV30 and TRBJ2-7, with D perhaps matching TRBD2 (5 bases). The sample here was CD4+ or CD8+ T cells sorted from blood, taken in a trial of the OX40 agonist ivuxolimab. CDR3 DNA: TGTGCCTGGGGGCCGGGGTTCTACGAGCAGTACTTC. Translation: CAWGPGFYEQYF.